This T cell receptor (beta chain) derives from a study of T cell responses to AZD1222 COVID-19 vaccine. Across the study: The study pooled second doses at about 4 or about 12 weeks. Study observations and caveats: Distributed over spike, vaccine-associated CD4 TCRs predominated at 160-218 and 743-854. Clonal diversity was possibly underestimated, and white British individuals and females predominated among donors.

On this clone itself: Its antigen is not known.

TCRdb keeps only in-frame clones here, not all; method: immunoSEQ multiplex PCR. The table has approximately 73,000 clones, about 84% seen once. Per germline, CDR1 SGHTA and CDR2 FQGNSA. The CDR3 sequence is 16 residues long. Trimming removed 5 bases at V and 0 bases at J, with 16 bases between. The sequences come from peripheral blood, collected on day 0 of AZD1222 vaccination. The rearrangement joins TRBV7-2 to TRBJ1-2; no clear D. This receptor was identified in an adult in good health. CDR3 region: CASSLTPPGANYGYTF. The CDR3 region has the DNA TGTGCCAGCAGCCTAACCCCCCCTGGGGCTAACTATGGCTACACCTTC.